The 24 T cell receptor beta chains presented below share a single source sample, sequenced in a study of T cell responses to AZD1222 COVID-19 vaccine. Libraries were prepared by immunoSEQ multiplex PCR; TCRdb keeps only in-frame clonotypes and omits some of them. The sample gives about 220,000 clones, roughly 91% of which show up once; 1% is in the top ten. This sample comprised peripheral blood, obtained on day 0 of MenACWY control vaccination. These receptors were collected from an adult in good health.

V and J are TRBV11-2 and TRBJ2-5; D unclear. Trimming took 8 bases from V and 2 from J, leaving 6 bases between them. Germline assignment: CDR1 SGHAT and CDR2 FQNNGV. This CDR3 contains 11 residues. The CDR3 bases are TGTGCCAGCGGGTTTCAAGAGACCCAGTACTTC. This encodes CASGFQETQYF. Variable domain in full (rest from reference TRBV11-2 and TRBJ2-5): EAGVAQSPRYKIIEKRQSVAFWCNPISGHATLYWYQQILGQGPKLLIQFQNNGVVDDSQLPKDRFSAERLKGVDSTLKIQPAKLEDSAVYLCASGFQETQYFGPGTRLLVL.

The chain uses TRBV5-5 and TRBJ1-6, with TRBD1 identical over 9 bases. V shed 3 bases, J shed 10 bases, and the junction held 5 bases outside the gene matches. The CDR3 consists of 14 residues. CDR1 is SGHKS and CDR2 is YYEKEE in the germline V gene (reference sequence). The CDR3 DNA reads as TGTGCCAGCAGCTCCGGACAGGGGACATCACCCCTCCACTTT. This codes for CASSSGQGTSPLHF.

The V call is TRBV9, the J call TRBJ2-2; possible D gene TRBD1, 6 bases. Germline assignment: CDR1 SGDLS and CDR2 YYNGEE. There are 14 residues in the CDR3. Trimming removed 4 bases at V and 2 bases at J, with 9 bases between. CDR3 in DNA: TGTGCCAGCAGCCCCGGGACAAACACCGGGGAGCTGTTTTTT. Protein sequence: CASSPGTNTGELFF.

V is TRBV11-2 and J is TRBJ1-2; D gene unclear. Trimming cost V 6 bases and J 3 bases, with 8 bases left between them. The CDR3 spans 12 residues. Per germline, CDR1 SGHAT and CDR2 FQNNGV. CDR3 in amino acids: CASREEDYGYTF. CDR3 bases: TGTGCCAGCAGAGAAGAGGACTATGGCTACACCTTC.

The chain employs TRBV15 and TRBJ2-3, with D maybe TRBD2 (5 bases). Germline assignment: CDR1 LNHNV and CDR2 YYDKDF (reference sequence). V was cut by 0 bases and J by 0 bases, with 10 bases left in between. The CDR3 length is 16 residues. CDR3 protein: CATSRDPPGSTDTQYF. CDR3 bases: TGTGCCACCAGCAGAGATCCTCCGGGAAGCACAGATACGCAGTATTTT.

V usage is TRBV6-2 or TRBV6-3 and J usage is TRBJ1-1; no definite D call. Trimming took off 2 bases at V and 0 bases at J, with 7 bases between the two ends. The CDR3 consists of 14 residues. Germline lookup yields CDR1 MNHEY and CDR2 SVGEGT. CDR3 bases: TGTGCCAGCAGTTACGGGCACCTGAACACTGAAGCTTTCTTT. Residues: CASSYGHLNTEAFF.

The V and J genes are TRBV5-4 and TRBJ2-3; perhaps TRBD1 as D (5 bases). Trimming cost V 0 bases and J 2 bases, with 13 bases left between them. The CDR3 consists of 16 residues. The germline V gene encodes CDR1 SGHNT and CDR2 YYREEE (reference sequence). CDR3 sequence: CASSLGGQGYTDTQYF. As DNA, the CDR3 is TGTGCCAGCAGCTTGGGGGGTCAGGGCTACACAGATACGCAGTATTTT.

J is TRBJ1-2 and V is TRBV6-5; TRBD1 matches 8 bases. Germline CDR1 is MNHEY and CDR2 is SVGAGI. The trim removed 6 bases at V and 4 bases at J, leaving 4 bases unmatched. The CDR3 has 13 amino acids. For the CDR3, the DNA is TGTGCCAGCAGACTTACAGGGGGCTATGGCTACACCTTC. Its protein product is CASRLTGGYGYTF.

V and J are TRBV6-5 and TRBJ1-1; D call uncertain. V shed 6 bases and J shed 1 base, with 12 bases lying between them. The CDR3 length is 14 residues. The germline V gene encodes CDR1 MNHEY and CDR2 SVGAGI. CDR3 loop: CASRRTDGNTEAFF. CDR3 DNA: TGTGCCAGCAGGAGAACGGACGGGAACACTGAAGCTTTCTTT.

The CDR3 DNA follows: TGTGCCAGCTCACCAAACGGAGAAAGGGGGACTGAAGCTTTCTTT. Protein sequence: CASSPNGERGTEAFF. The genes are TRBV18 and TRBJ1-1; maybe TRBD1 (6 bases). The CDR3 contains 15 residues. Germline-derived CDR1 and CDR2 are KGHSH and LQKENI. V was clipped by 2 bases and J by 5 bases, with 15 bases between them.

This clone was counted a single time. The rearrangement links TRBV12-3 or TRBV12-4 to TRBJ1-1, with 7 bases that match TRBD1. V shed 5 bases and J 4 bases; nucleotides not matched to a gene: 1. The CDR3 consists of 12 residues. In DNA form, the CDR3 reads TGTGCCAGCAGTCACAGGGGCACTGAAGCTTTCTTT. Protein product: CASSHRGTEAFF.

The chain combines TRBV4-2 with TRBJ1-1; 12 nucleotides align to TRBD1. The CDR3 loop spans 15 amino acids. Germline CDR1 LGHNA, CDR2 YNFKEQ. After removal of 1 base from V and 3 bases from J, the junction contained 0 bases not matched to a gene. The CDR3 spells CASSQGDRGHTEAFF. CDR3 sequence (DNA): TGTGCCAGCAGCCAAGGGGACAGGGGGCACACTGAAGCTTTCTTT.

The chain is built from TRBV7-9 and TRBJ2-7; 12 bases fit TRBD2. The junction had 4 bases not matched to a gene; V was cut back by 8 bases and J by 5 bases. The CDR3 covers 13 residues. Looked up from germline, CDR1 is SEHNR and CDR2 is FQNEAQ (reference sequence). This CDR3 is CASCLAGGDEQYF. In DNA form, the CDR3 reads TGTGCCAGCTGTCTAGCGGGGGGGGACGAGCAGTACTTC.

The rearrangement links TRBV2 to TRBJ1-5, with 7 bases that match TRBD1. The ends lost 4 bases at V and 4 bases at J; junction bases unmatched: 10. This CDR3 region has 16 residues. From germline, CDR1 is SNHLY and CDR2 FYNNEI. The CDR3 loop is CASSVGWQGVNQPQHF. In nucleotides, the CDR3 is TGTGCCAGCAGTGTGGGTTGGCAGGGGGTAAATCAGCCCCAGCATTTT.

The chain joins TRBV6-1 to TRBJ1-2; D unclear. Trimming pared 3 bases from V and 5 bases from J, leaving 7 bases between. The CDR3 contains 12 residues. Germline lookup yields CDR1 MNHNS and CDR2 SASEGT. The CDR3 protein is CASSETNYGYTF. In DNA, the CDR3 is TGTGCCAGCAGTGAGACGAATTATGGCTACACCTTC.

J is TRBJ1-1 and V is TRBV5-1, with 7 bases that match TRBD1. Germline CDR1 and CDR2: SGHRS and YFSETQ. This CDR3 spans 15 amino acids. The junction had 6 bases not matched to a gene; V was cut back by 4 bases and J by 0 bases. The CDR3 region is CASSPRQGMNTEAFF. In nucleotides, the CDR3 is TGCGCCAGCAGCCCCAGACAGGGTATGAACACTGAAGCTTTCTTT.

The J gene is TRBJ2-7, the V gene TRBV18; D may be TRBD1 (5 bases). Per the germline V gene, CDR1 is KGHSH and CDR2 is LQKENI. The CDR3 is made up of 15 amino acids. V dropped 2 bases and J dropped 0 bases, with 11 bases sitting between them. Here the CDR3 reads CASSPRQTSSYEQYF. CDR3 in DNA: TGTGCCAGCTCACCAAGACAGACGAGCTCCTACGAGCAGTACTTC.

This clone was seen just once. The V call is TRBV5-1, the J call TRBJ2-7; D is possibly TRBD1 (6 bases). V lost 4 bases and J 1 base, leaving 12 bases between the germline ends. The germline V gene encodes CDR1 SGHRS and CDR2 YFSETQ. The CDR3 contains 14 residues. The CDR3 region is CASSPGQTSYEQYF. CDR3 DNA: TGCGCCAGCAGCCCCGGACAGACTTCCTACGAGCAGTACTTC.

This clone came up once. This chain joins TRBV7-9 and TRBJ2-7, with 11 nucleotides matching TRBD1. The junction had 3 bases not matched to a gene; V was cut back by 3 bases and J by 5 bases. The germline CDR1 and CDR2 sequences are SEHNR and FQNEAQ (reference sequence). The CDR3 has 14 amino acids. The CDR3 DNA is TGTGCCAGCAGCTTCGAGGGACAGGGGGACGAGCAGTACTTC. Amino acid sequence: CASSFEGQGDEQYF.

This clone appeared a single time. This sequence joins TRBV19 and TRBJ2-2, with 8 nucleotides matching TRBD1. CDR3 length: 15 amino acids. Trimming cost V 5 bases and J 1 base; bases outside gene matches: 3. The germline gives CDR1 LNHDA, CDR2 SQIVND (reference sequence). The CDR3 DNA reads as TGTGCCAGTAGTCCTGGGACAGGGAACACCGGGGAGCTGTTTTTT. Translation: CASSPGTGNTGELFF.

V and J are TRBV27 and TRBJ2-2; 8 bases align to TRBD1. Germline-derived CDR1 and CDR2 are MNHEY and SMNVEV (reference sequence). The CDR3 is 19 residues long. Germline trimming cut 4 bases from V and 0 bases from J; bases unmatched to any gene: 13. The CDR3 DNA reads TGTGCCAGCAGTTACCGGACAGGGATTGGTGAGGCGAACACCGGGGAGCTGTTTTTT. Protein: CASSYRTGIGEANTGELFF.

CDR3 protein: CASSELGANEKLFF. DNA for the CDR3: TGCGCCAGCAGCGAGCTGGGTGCCAATGAAAAACTGTTTTTT. This chain links TRBV4-1 with TRBJ1-4; D is unresolved. Trimming left V 5 bases short and J 5 bases short, with 12 bases between. The germline gives CDR1 MGHRA, CDR2 YSYEKL. This CDR3 is built from 14 residues.

The V and J genes are TRBV6-5 and TRBJ1-2; D is possibly TRBD1 (6 bases). Trimming cost V 2 bases and J 6 bases, with 16 bases left between them. This CDR3 comprises 15 residues. Germline V gene data show CDR1 as MNHEY and CDR2 as SVGAGI. The CDR3 loop is CASSYQRTAIHGYTF. The CDR3, as DNA: TGTGCCAGCAGTTACCAGCGGACAGCCATCCATGGCTACACCTTC.

This clone was seen once. The chain carries TRBV10-1 and TRBJ1-1; the D gene is possibly TRBD1 (6 bases). Trimming took 5 bases from V and 5 from J, leaving 15 bases between them. Germline loops: CDR1 WNHNN, CDR2 SYGVQD (reference sequence). The CDR3 consists of 14 residues. The CDR3 sequence is CASSPRVRGTEAFF. The CDR3 coding sequence is TGCGCCAGCAGTCCTCGGGTAAGGGGGACTGAAGCTTTCTTT.